Listed below are T cell receptor beta chains from one sample, sequenced in a study of control samples from healthy donors and cancer patients. The assay was immunoSEQ multiplex PCR, and TCRdb's table has in-frame clones only and misses some. The table records approximately 100,000 clones, approximately 86% of them present only once. Sequencing used blood. These receptors were collected from a man under 40 in good health. Each CDR3 is given with its conserved first and last residue. The order of the fields is J gene, V gene, CDR3 length, clone size, CDR3 protein. Clone size is shown for a subset of rows, as once, few, many or a class of expanded clone.

>TRBJ1-5|TRBV5-8|14|NA
CASSDDGSNQPQHF
>TRBJ1-1|TRBV29-1|11|NA
CSVEVNTEAFF
>TRBJ1-2|TRBV6-5|15|NA
CASSPVEGGNYGYTF
>TRBJ2-3|TRBV6-5|14|once
CACKTGFSTDTQYF
>TRBJ2-6|TRBV19|19|NA
CASSPYAGTGTSGANVLTF
>TRBJ2-5|TRBV11-2|13|NA
CASQRAAQETQYF
>TRBJ1-1|TRBV5-1|15|NA
CASSLGSELNTEAFF
>TRBJ1-1|TRBV7-9|13|once
CASSLSGATEAFF
>TRBJ2-5|TRBV9|17|NA
CASSVDSSGGAQETQYF
>TRBJ2-3|TRBV9|14|once
CASSVERGTDTQYF
>TRBJ2-2|TRBV6-1|16|NA
CASSEIFNTHTGELFF
>TRBJ1-2|TRBV27|19|NA
CASSPLAGTVPHPNYGYTF
>TRBJ2-1|TRBV4-1|17|NA
CASSHRGEAAPLNEQFF
>TRBJ2-5|TRBV7-7|14|NA
CASSSGTSQETQYF
>TRBJ1-4|TRBV10-3|15|NA
CAIRGQGAANEKLFF
>TRBJ2-5|TRBV9|13|NA
CASSVGGRETQYF
>TRBJ2-3|TRBV9|16|NA
CASSVYARGAADTQYF
>TRBJ1-1|TRBV14|14|once
CASSRDRDVTEAFF
>TRBJ2-3|TRBV11-2|16|NA
CASSFAGVRDRDTQYF
>TRBJ1-2|TRBV6-5|14|few
CASRLGGAGYGYTF
>TRBJ1-1|TRBV30|12|NA
CAWSDDSREAFF
>TRBJ1-5|TRBV30|14|NA
CAWSYGTGGQPQHF
>TRBJ2-1|TRBV4-2|15|NA
CASSPQTGATHEQFF
>TRBJ1-4|TRBV5-6|17|NA
CASSPSGRGNTNEKLFF
>TRBJ1-1|TRBV20-1|11|NA
CSARGNTEAFF
>TRBJ2-4|TRBV6-1|17|few
CASSATGGVVAKNIQYF
>TRBJ2-3|TRBV4-1|16|NA
CASSQTGQGGTDTQYF
>TRBJ1-5|TRBV19|15|NA
CASSILRGIGQPQHF
>TRBJ1-2|TRBV2|14|NA
CASSEALTGTGYTF
>TRBJ1-2|TRBV29-1|13|NA
CSVEWGGNYGYTF
>TRBJ2-3|TRBV30|16|NA
CAWSRWGGESTDTQYF
>TRBJ1-3|TRBV6-1|17|NA
CASSDPDRAWFGNTIYF
>TRBJ2-4|TRBV7-8|14|once
CASSSQMTVNIQYF
>TRBJ1-5|TRBV5-1|15|NA
CASSLGQGSNQPQHF
>TRBJ2-1|TRBV11-3|17|once
CASSLDGRQQYYNEQFF
>TRBJ2-3|TRBV3-1/TRBV3-2|15|NA
CASSQGPGSTDTQYF
>TRBJ1-1|TRBV30|13|NA
CAWSATGGTEAFF
>TRBJ2-5|TRBV7-2|14|once
CASSLNPGQETQYF
>TRBJ2-1|TRBV2|16|NA
CASSERASGWYNEQFF
>TRBJ2-4|TRBV4-1|21|NA
CASSQVARGARVGIAKNIQYF
>TRBJ1-2|TRBV2|16|NA
CASSKLWGVANYGYTF